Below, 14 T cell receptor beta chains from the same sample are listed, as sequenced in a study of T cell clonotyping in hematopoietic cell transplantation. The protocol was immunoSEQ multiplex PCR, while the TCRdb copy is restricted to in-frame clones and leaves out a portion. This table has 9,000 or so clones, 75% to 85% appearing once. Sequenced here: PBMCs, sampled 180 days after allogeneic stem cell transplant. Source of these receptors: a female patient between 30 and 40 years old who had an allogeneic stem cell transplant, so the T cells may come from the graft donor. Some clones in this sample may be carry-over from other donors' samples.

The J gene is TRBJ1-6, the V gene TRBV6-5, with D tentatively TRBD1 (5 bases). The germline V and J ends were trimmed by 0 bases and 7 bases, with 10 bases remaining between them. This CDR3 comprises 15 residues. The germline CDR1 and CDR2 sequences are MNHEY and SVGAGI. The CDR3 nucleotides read TGTGCCAGCAGTTACTCCCGGACACCAAATTCACCCCTCCACTTT. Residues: CASSYSRTPNSPLHF.

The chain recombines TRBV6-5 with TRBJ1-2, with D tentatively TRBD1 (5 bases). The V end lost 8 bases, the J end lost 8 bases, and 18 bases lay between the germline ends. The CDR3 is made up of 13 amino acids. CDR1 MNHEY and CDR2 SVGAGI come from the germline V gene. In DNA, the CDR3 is TGTGCCAGCCGACATCAACAGGTTCCCGGCTACACCTTC. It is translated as CASRHQQVPGYTF.

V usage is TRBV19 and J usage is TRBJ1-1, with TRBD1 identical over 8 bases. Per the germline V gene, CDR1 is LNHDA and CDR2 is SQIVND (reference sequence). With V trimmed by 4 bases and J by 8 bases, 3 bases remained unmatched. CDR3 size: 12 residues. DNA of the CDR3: TGTGCCAGTAGTACCCGGACAGGGGAAGCTTTCTTT. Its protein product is CASSTRTGEAFF. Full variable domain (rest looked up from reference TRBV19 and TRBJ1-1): DGGITQSPKYLFRKEGQNVTLSCEQNLNHDAMYWYRQDPGQGLRLIYYSQIVNDFQKGDIAEGYSVSREKKESFPLTVTSAQKNPTAFYLCASSTRTGEAFFGQGTRLTVV.

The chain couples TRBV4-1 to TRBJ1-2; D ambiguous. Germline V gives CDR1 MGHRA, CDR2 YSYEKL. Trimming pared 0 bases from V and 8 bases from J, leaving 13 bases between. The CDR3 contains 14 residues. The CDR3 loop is CASSQDARWLGYTF. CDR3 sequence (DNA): TGCGCCAGCAGCCAAGATGCCAGGTGGCTCGGCTACACCTTC.

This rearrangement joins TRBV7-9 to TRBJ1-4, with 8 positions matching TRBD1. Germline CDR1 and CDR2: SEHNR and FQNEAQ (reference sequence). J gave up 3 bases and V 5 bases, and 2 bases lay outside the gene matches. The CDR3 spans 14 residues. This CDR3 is CASSPGQANEKLFF. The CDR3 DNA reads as TGTGCCAGCAGCCCGGGACAGGCTAATGAAAAACTGTTTTTT.

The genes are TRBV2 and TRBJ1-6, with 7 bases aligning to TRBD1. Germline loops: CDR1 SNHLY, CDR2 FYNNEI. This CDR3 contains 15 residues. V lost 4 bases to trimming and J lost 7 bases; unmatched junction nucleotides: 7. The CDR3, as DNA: TGTGCCAGCAGTGGGATGGGGACAGAAAATTCACCCCTCCACTTT. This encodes CASSGMGTENSPLHF.

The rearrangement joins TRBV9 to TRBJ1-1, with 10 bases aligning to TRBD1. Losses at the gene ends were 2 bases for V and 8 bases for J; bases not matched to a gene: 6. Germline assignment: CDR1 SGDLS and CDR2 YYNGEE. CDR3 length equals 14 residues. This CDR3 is CASSVGTGVGEAFF. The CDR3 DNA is TGTGCCAGCAGCGTGGGGACAGGGGTTGGAGAAGCTTTCTTT.

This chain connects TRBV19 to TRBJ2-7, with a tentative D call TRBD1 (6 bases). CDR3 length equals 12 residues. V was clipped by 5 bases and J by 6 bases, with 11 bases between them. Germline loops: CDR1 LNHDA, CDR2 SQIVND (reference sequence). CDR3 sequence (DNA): TGTGCCAGTAGTCCCAGCAGGGGCGAGCAGTACTTC. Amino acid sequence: CASSPSRGEQYF.

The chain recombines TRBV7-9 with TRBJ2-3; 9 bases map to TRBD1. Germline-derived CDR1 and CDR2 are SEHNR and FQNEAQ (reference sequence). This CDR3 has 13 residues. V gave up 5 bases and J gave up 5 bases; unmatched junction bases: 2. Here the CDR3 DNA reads TGTGCCAGCAGCGCGGGACAGGGAGATACGCAGTATTTT. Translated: CASSAGQGDTQYF. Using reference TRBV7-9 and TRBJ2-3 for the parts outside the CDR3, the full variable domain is DTGVSQNPRHKITKRGQNVTFRCDPISEHNRLYWYRQTLGQGPEFLTYFQNEAQLEKSRLLSDRFSAERPKGSFSTLEIQRTEQGDSAMYLCASSAGQGDTQYFGPGTRLTVL.

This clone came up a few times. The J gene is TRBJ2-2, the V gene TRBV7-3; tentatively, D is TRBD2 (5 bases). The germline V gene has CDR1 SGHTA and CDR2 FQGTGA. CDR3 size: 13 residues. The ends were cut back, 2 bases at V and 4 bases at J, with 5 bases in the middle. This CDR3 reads CASSLGGTGELFF. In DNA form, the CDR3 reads TGTGCCAGCAGCTTAGGAGGCACCGGGGAGCTGTTTTTT.

CDR3 bases: TGTGCCTGGAGGATAGGGATCAAAAACACCATATATTTT. Translating it yields CAWRIGIKNTIYF. The rearrangement links TRBV30 to TRBJ1-3; D gene uncertain. Germline loops: CDR1 GTSNPN, CDR2 SVGIG (reference sequence). The V and J ends lost 3 bases and 6 bases respectively, with 12 bases between them. The CDR3 spans 13 residues.

CDR3 loop: CASSETGGLYTF. CDR3 sequence (DNA): TGTGCCAGCAGTGAAACAGGGGGACTCTACACCTTC. The chain has TRBV25-1 and TRBJ1-2; 8 bases agree with TRBD1. J was trimmed by 10 bases and V by 2 bases; bases with no gene match: 3. Germline CDR1 is MGHDK and CDR2 is SYGVNS. The CDR3 spans 12 residues.

The CDR3 nucleotides are TGTGCCAGCAGCGGTACATTCAATCAGCCCCAGCATTTT. As protein: CASSGTFNQPQHF. This chain connects TRBV25-1 to TRBJ1-5; D remains unclear. Germline CDR1 is MGHDK and CDR2 is SYGVNS. The CDR3 has 13 amino acids. Trimming pared 6 bases from V and 3 bases from J, leaving 9 bases between.

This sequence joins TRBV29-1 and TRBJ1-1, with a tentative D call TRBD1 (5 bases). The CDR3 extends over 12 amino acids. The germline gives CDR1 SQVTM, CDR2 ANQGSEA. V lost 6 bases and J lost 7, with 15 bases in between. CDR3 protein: CSVQGGGGEAFF. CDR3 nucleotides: TGCAGCGTCCAGGGTGGGGGAGGTGAAGCTTTCTTT.